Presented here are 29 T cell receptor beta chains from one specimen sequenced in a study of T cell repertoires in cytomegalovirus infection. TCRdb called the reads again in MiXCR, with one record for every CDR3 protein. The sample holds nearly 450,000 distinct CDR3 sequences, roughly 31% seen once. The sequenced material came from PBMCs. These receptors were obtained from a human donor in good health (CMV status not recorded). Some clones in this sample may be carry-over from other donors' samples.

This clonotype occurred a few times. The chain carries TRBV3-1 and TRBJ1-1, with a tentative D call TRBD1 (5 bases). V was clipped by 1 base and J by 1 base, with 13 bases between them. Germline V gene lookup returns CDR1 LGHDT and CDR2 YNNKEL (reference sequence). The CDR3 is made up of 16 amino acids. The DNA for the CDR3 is TGTGCCAGCAGCCAAGTGGGGGGGAGGGGGAACACTGAAGCTTTCTTT. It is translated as CASSQVGGRGNTEAFF.

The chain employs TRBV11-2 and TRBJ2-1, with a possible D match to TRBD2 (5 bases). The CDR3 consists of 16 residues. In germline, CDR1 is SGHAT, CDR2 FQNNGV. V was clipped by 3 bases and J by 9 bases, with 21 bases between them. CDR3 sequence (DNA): TGTGCCAGCAGCTTGGGTTCTCGGAGGTACTTCGGTGAGCAGTTCTTC. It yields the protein CASSLGSRRYFGEQFF. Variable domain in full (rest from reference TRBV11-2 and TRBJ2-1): EAGVAQSPRYKIIEKRQSVAFWCNPISGHATLYWYQQILGQGPKLLIQFQNNGVVDDSQLPKDRFSAERLKGVDSTLKIQPAKLEDSAVYLCASSLGSRRYFGEQFFGPGTRLTVL.

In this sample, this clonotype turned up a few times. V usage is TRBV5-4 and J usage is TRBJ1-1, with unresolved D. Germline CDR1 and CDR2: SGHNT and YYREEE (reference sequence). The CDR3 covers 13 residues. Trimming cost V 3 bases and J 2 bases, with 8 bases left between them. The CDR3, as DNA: TGTGCCAGCAGCTCAAATACTAACACTGAAGCTTTCTTT. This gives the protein CASSSNTNTEAFF. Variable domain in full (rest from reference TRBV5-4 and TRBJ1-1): ETGVTQSPTHLIKTRGQQVTLRCSSQSGHNTVSWYQQALGQGPQFIFQYYREEENGRGNFPPRFSGLQFPNYSSELNVNALELDDSALYLCASSSNTNTEAFFGQGTRLTVV.

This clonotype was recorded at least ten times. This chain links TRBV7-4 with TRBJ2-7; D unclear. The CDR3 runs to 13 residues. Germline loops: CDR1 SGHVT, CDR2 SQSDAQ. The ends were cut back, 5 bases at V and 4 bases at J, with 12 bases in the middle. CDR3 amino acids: CASSKGRVYEQYF. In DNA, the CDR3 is TGTGCCAGCAGCAAAGGCCGGGTATACGAGCAGTACTTC.

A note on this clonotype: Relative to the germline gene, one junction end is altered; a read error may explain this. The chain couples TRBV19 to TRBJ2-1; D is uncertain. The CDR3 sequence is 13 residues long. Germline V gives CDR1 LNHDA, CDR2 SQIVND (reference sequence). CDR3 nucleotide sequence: TGTGCCAGTAGTATAGGAAACTACAATGAGCATTTCTTC. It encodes CASSIGNYNEHFF. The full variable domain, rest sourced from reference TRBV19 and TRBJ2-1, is DGGITQSPKYLFRKEGQNVTLSCEQNLNHDAMYWYRQDPGQGLRLIYYSQIVNDFQKGDIAEGYSVSREKKESFPLTVTSAQKNPTAFYLCASSIGNYNEHFFGPGTRLTVL.

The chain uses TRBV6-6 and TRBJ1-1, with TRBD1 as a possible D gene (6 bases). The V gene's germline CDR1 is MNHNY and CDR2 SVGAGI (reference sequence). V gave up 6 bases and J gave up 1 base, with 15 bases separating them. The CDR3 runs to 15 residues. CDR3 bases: TGTGCCAGCAGCCCCTTTCTCAGGGGGAACACTGAAGCTTTCTTT. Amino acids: CASSPFLRGNTEAFF.

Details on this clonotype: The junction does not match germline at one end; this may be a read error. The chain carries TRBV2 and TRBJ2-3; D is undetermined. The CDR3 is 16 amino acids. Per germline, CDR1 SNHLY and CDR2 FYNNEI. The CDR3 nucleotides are TGTGCAAGCAGTGAAGCTTCTTGCGGTAGCACAGATACGCAGTATTTT. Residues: CASSEASCGSTDTQYF. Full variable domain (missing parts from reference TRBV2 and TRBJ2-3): EPEVTQTPSHQVTQMGQEVILRCVPISNHLYFYWYRQILGQKVEFLVSFYNNEISEKSEIFDDQFSVERPDGSNFTLKIRSTKLEDSAMYFCASSEASCGSTDTQYFGPGTRLTVL.

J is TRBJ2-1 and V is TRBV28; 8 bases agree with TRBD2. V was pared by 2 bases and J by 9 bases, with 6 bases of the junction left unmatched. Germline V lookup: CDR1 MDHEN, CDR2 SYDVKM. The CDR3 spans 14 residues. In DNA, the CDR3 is TGTGCCAGCAGTTTACATCGGGGGGGCGGTGAGCAGTTCTTC. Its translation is CASSLHRGGGEQFF. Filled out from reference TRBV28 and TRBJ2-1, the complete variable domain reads DVKVTQSSRYLVKRTGEKVFLECVQDMDHENMFWYRQDPGLGLRLIYFSYDVKMKEKGDIPEGYSVSREKKERFSLILESASTNQTSMYLCASSLHRGGGEQFFGPGTRLTVL.

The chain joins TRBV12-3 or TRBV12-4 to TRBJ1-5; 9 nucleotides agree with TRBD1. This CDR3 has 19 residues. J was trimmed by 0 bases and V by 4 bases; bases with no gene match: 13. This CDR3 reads CASSSAPGTGRLSNQPQHF. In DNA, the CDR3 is TGTGCCAGCAGTTCAGCCCCCGGGACAGGGAGACTTAGCAATCAGCCCCAGCATTTT.

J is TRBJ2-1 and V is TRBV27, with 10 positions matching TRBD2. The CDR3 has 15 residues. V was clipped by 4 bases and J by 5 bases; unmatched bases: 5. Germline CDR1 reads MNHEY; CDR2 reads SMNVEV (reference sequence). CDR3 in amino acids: CASSYLAGVNNEQFF. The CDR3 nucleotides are TGTGCCAGCAGTTACCTAGCGGGGGTCAACAATGAGCAGTTCTTC.

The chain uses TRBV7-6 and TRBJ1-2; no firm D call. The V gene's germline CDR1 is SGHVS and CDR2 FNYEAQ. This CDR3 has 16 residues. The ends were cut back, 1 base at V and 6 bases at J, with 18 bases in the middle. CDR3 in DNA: TGTGCCAGCAGCTTAGTCAGGCAGCTACAAACCAATGGCTACACCTTC. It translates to CASSLVRQLQTNGYTF.

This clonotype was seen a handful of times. CDR3 in amino acids: CASSAQSTDSSYNEQFF. CDR3 nucleotides: TGTGCCAGCAGCGCCCAAAGCACAGATAGCTCCTACAATGAGCAGTTCTTC. The V and J genes are TRBV6-4 and TRBJ2-1; D is unclear. The CDR3 totals 17 residues. With 6 bases removed from V and 0 bases from J, the gap between germline ends came to 18 bases. Germline assignment: CDR1 MRHNA and CDR2 SNTAGT.

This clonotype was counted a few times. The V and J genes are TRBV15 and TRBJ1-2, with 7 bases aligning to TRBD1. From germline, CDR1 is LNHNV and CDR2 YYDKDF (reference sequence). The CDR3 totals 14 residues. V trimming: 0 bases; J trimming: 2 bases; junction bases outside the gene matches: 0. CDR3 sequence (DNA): TGTGCCACCAGCAGAGAGGACAGGAACTATGGCTACACCTTC. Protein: CATSREDRNYGYTF.

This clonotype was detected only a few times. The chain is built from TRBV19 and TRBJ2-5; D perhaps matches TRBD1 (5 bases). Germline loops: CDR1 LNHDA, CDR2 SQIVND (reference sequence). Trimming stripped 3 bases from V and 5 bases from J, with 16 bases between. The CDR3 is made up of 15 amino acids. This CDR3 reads CASSMGPGRGETQYF. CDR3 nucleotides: TGTGCCAGTAGTATGGGGCCCGGACGAGGTGAGACCCAGTACTTC. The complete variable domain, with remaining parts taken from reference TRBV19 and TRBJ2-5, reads DGGITQSPKYLFRKEGQNVTLSCEQNLNHDAMYWYRQDPGQGLRLIYYSQIVNDFQKGDIAEGYSVSREKKESFPLTVTSAQKNPTAFYLCASSMGPGRGETQYFGPGTRLLVL.

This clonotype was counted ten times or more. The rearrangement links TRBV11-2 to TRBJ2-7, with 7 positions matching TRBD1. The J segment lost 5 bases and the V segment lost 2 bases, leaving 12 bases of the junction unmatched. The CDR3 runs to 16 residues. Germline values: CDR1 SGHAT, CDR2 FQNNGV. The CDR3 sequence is CASSLPPSGTVNEQYF. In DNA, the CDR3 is TGTGCCAGCAGCTTACCGCCTTCGGGGACAGTCAACGAGCAGTACTTC.

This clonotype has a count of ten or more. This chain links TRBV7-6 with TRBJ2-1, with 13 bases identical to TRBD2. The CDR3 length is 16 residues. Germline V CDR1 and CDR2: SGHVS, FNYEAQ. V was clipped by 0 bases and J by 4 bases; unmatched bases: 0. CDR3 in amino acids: CASSLALAGGYNEQFF. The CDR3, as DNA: TGTGCCAGCAGCTTAGCACTAGCGGGGGGGTACAATGAGCAGTTCTTC. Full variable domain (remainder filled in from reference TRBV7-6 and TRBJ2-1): GAGVSQSPRYKVTKRGQDVALRCDPISGHVSLYWYRQALGQGPEFLTYFNYEAQQDKSGLPNDRFSAERPEGSISTLTIQRTEQRDSAMYRCASSLALAGGYNEQFFGPGTRLTVL.

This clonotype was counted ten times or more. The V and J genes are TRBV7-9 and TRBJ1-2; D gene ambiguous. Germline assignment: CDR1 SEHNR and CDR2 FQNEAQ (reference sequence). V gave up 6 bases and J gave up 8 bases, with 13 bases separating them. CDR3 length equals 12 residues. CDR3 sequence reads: CASSFLDQGYTF. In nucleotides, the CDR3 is TGTGCCAGCAGTTTTTTAGATCAGGGCTACACCTTC. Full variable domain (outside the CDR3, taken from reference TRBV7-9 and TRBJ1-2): DTGVSQNPRHKITKRGQNVTFRCDPISEHNRLYWYRQTLGQGPEFLTYFQNEAQLEKSRLLSDRFSAERPKGSFSTLEIQRTEQGDSAMYLCASSFLDQGYTFGSGTRLTVV.

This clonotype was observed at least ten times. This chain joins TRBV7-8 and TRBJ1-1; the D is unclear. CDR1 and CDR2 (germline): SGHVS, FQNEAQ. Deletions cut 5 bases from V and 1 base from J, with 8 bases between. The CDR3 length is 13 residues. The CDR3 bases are TGTGCCAGCAGCCGGGAGACGAACACTGAAGCTTTCTTT. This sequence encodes CASSRETNTEAFF.

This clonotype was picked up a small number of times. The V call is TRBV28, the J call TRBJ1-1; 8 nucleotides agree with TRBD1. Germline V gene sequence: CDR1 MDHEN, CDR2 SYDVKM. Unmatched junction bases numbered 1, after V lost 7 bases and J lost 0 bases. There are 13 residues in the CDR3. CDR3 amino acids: CASTGGLNTEAFF. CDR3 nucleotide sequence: TGTGCCAGCACAGGGGGCTTGAACACTGAAGCTTTCTTT.

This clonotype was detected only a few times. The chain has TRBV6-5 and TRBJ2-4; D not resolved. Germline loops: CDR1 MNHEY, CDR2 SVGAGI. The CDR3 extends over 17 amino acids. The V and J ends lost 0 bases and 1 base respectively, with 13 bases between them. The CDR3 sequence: CASSYSGYPAAKNIQYF. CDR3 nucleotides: TGTGCCAGCAGTTACTCCGGCTACCCGGCGGCCAAAAACATTCAGTACTTC.

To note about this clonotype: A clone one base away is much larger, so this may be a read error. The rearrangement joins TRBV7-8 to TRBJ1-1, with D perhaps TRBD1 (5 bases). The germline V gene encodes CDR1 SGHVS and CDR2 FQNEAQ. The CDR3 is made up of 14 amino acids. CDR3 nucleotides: TGTGACAGCAGCCAACCGACAGAGAACACTGAAGCTTTCTTT. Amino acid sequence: CDSSQPTENTEAFF.

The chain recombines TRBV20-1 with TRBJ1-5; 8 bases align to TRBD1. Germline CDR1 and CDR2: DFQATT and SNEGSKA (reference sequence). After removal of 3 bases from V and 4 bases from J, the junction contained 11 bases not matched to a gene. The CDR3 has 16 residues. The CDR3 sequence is CSARIQGDVGNQPQHF. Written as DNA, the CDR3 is TGCAGTGCTAGGATACAGGGGGATGTGGGAAATCAGCCCCAGCATTTT.

CDR3 nucleotide sequence: TGCAGTGCTACCGGGACAGACTATGGCTACACCTTC. It encodes CSATGTDYGYTF. V is TRBV20-1 and J is TRBJ1-2; 7 positions match TRBD1. Germline lookup yields CDR1 DFQATT and CDR2 SNEGSKA (reference sequence). V shed 4 bases, J shed 3 bases, and the junction held 2 bases outside the gene matches. The CDR3 runs to 12 residues.

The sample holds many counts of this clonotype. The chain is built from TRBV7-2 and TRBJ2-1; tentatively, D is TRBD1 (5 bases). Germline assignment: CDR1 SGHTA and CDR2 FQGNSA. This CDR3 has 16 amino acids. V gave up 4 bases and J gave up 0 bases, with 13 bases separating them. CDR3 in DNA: TGTGCCAGCAGCTCGCCGATGGGGCTCTCCTACAATGAGCAGTTCTTC. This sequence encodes CASSSPMGLSYNEQFF.

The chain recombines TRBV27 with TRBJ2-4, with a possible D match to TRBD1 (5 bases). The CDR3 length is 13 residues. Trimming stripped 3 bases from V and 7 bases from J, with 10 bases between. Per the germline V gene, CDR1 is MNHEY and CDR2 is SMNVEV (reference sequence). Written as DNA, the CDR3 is TGTGCCAGCAGTTTTTCAGGGAAGAACATTCAGTACTTC. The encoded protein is CASSFSGKNIQYF.

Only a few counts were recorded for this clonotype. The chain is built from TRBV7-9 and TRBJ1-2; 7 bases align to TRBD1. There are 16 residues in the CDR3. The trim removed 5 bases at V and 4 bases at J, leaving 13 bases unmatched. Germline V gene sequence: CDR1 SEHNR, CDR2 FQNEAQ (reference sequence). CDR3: CASSPVGGGAVYGYTF. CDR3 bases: TGTGCCAGCAGCCCCGTGGGAGGGGGCGCGGTCTATGGCTACACCTTC. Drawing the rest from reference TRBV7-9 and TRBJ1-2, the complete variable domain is DTGVSQNPRHKITKRGQNVTFRCDPISEHNRLYWYRQTLGQGPEFLTYFQNEAQLEKSRLLSDRFSAERPKGSFSTLEIQRTEQGDSAMYLCASSPVGGGAVYGYTFGSGTRLTVV.

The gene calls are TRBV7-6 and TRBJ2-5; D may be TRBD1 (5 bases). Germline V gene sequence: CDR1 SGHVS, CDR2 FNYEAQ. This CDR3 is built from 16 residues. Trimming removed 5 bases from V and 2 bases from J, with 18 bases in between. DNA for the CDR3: TGTGCCAGCAGCCTAAGAAGGGCAGGGCTACAAGAGACCCAGTACTTC. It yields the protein CASSLRRAGLQETQYF.

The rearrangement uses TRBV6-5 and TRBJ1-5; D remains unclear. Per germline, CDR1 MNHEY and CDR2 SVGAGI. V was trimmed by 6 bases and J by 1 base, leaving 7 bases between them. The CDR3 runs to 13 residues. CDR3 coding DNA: TGTGCCAGCAGGCGTAGGAGCAATCAGCCCCAGCATTTT. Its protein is CASRRRSNQPQHF.

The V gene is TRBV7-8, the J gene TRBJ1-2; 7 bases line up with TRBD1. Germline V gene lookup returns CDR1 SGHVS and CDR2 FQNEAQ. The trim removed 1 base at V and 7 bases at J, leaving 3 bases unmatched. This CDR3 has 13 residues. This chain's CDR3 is CASSLEGAGGYTF. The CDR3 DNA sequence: TGTGCCAGCAGCTTAGAGGGGGCGGGTGGCTACACCTTC. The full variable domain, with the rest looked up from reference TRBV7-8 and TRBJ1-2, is GAGVSQSPRYKVAKRGQDVALRCDPISGHVSLFWYQQALGQGPEFLTYFQNEAQLDKSGLPSDRFFAERPEGSVSTLKIQRTQQEDSAVYLCASSLEGAGGYTFGSGTRLTVV.